The text below deals with one T cell receptor (beta chain). Using immunoSEQ multiplex PCR, the repertoire was profiled, and TCRdb retains in-frame clones only, with some absent. The sample yields about 70,000 clones, 85% to 95% seen once. Per the germline V gene, CDR1 is SGHRS and CDR2 is YFSETQ. CDR3 length equals 15 residues. V was clipped by 0 bases and J by 5 bases, with 12 bases between them. The data are from a study of T cell changes during pregnancy in multiple sclerosis. The starting material was CD8+ T cells from peripheral blood mononuclear cells, obtained in the third trimester of pregnancy. This clonotype originated in a female donor in good health, enrolled as a control in a pregnancy study. The chain combines TRBV5-1 with TRBJ2-1; maybe TRBD2 (6 bases). CDR3 loop: CASSLAGGLDNEQFF. DNA of the CDR3: TGCGCCAGCAGCTTGGCCGGAGGGCTCGACAATGAGCAGTTCTTC.